The 18 T cell receptor beta chains in this list originate from one sample, sequenced in a study of a mutant IDH1 vaccine in newly diagnosed glioma. Antigen specificity for these receptors is unknown. Time point given: week 5, during vaccination. In every dose of vaccine, 300 ug of mutant IDH1 20-mer peptide was given alongside topical imiquimod. The data were produced by immunoSEQ multiplex PCR, yet TCRdb's version contains in-frame clones alone and is incomplete. The profile covers tens of thousands of clones, with 90% to 95% appearing a single time and under 0.7% taken by the ten largest. Source: PBMCs, taken from a glioma patient whose treatment included an IDH1 peptide vaccine. These receptors all come from a woman aged 45 to 65 with glioma.

CDR3 sequence reads: CASSFLGPGQDSSYEQYF. As DNA, the CDR3 is TGTGCCAGCAGTTTTCTTGGCCCCGGGCAGGACAGCTCCTACGAGCAGTACTTC. This chain links TRBV27 with TRBJ2-7; possibly TRBD1 for D (6 bases). The CDR3 loop spans 18 amino acids. V shed 3 bases and J shed 0 bases, with 21 bases lying between them. CDR1 is MNHEY and CDR2 is SMNVEV in the germline V gene (reference sequence).

The chain is built from TRBV5-1 and TRBJ1-1, with 8 bases matching TRBD1. This CDR3 spans 15 amino acids. CDR1 is SGHRS, CDR2 YFSETQ, per germline. J gave up 4 bases and V 3 bases, and 8 bases lay outside the gene matches. CDR3 DNA sequence: TGCGCCAGCAGCTCGCAGGGGGCGCTGTCCACTGAAGCTTTCTTT. It translates to CASSSQGALSTEAFF.

This clone was counted once. The rearrangement uses TRBV18 and TRBJ1-1; D ambiguous. CDR3 size: 11 residues. Germline V gene sequence: CDR1 KGHSH, CDR2 LQKENI. The V and J ends lost 3 bases and 2 bases respectively, with 1 base between them. CDR3 coding DNA: TGTGCCAGCTCACCCAACACTGAAGCTTTCTTT. It is translated as CASSPNTEAFF.

This clone was observed once. The rearrangement uses TRBV7-9 and TRBJ2-2; 10 bases are a match to TRBD2. This CDR3 has 17 amino acids. The junction had 8 bases not matched to a gene; V was cut back by 2 bases and J by 5 bases. Germline V CDR1 and CDR2: SEHNR, FQNEAQ (reference sequence). The CDR3 loop reads CASSLPVAGGRTGELFF. As DNA, the CDR3 is TGTGCCAGCAGCTTACCTGTAGCGGGAGGTAGGACCGGGGAGCTGTTTTTT.

CDR3 DNA sequence: TGCGCCAGCAGCTTGGGGGAGGGGCCGACTTCCTACAATGAGCAGTTCTTC. Its protein product is CASSLGEGPTSYNEQFF. This chain links TRBV5-1 with TRBJ2-1, with 7 bases identical to TRBD2. V dropped 0 bases and J dropped 1; count of bases not matched to a gene: 7. The V gene's germline CDR1 is SGHRS and CDR2 YFSETQ. This CDR3 comprises 17 residues. Looking up the rest from reference TRBV5-1 and TRBJ2-1 gives the full variable domain: KAGVTQTPRYLIKTRGQQVTLSCSPISGHRSVSWYQQTPGQGLQFLFEYFSETQRNKGNFPGRFSGRQFSNSRSEMNVSTLELGDSALYLCASSLGEGPTSYNEQFFGPGTRLTVL.

V is TRBV14 and J is TRBJ1-1; D is uncertain. This CDR3 spans 12 amino acids. V lost 1 base and J 11 bases, leaving 11 bases between the germline ends. Germline assignment: CDR1 SGHDN and CDR2 FVKESK. In nucleotides, the CDR3 is TGTGCCAGCAGCCAAGGATTCGGCGGGGCTTTCTTT. Amino acids: CASSQGFGGAFF.

The chain combines TRBV21-1 with TRBJ2-1; whether TRBD2, the table's D call, matches the DNA was not checked. TRBV21-1 is marked as a pseudogene. There are 16 residues in the CDR3. CDR3 in DNA: TGTGCCAGCAGCAAAATAACAGGAGGGGCTTACAATGAGCAGTTCTTC. Residues: CASSKITGGAYNEQFF.

This sequence joins TRBV7-1 and TRBJ1-2, with a weak D call TRBD1 (5 bases). TRBV7-1 is an open reading frame, and its role is uncertain. The CDR3 consists of 12 residues. V lost 4 bases, J lost 7 bases, and 10 bases lay in between. This CDR3 is CASSLGGPGYTF. The DNA of the CDR3 is TGTGCCAGCAGCTTGGGGGGACCTGGCTACACCTTC.

This clone was counted once. The gene calls are TRBV7-9 and TRBJ1-6; 10 nucleotides align to TRBD1. Trimming removed 5 bases from V and 9 bases from J; junction bases left unmatched: 7. The CDR3 loop spans 15 amino acids. Germline CDR1 and CDR2: SEHNR and FQNEAQ (reference sequence). In DNA, the CDR3 is TGTGCCAGCAGCCCCGGGACAGGGGCTGGTTCACCCCTCCACTTT. Amino acids: CASSPGTGAGSPLHF.

V and J are TRBV10-2 and TRBJ2-1; TRBD1 matches 9 bases. Trimming removed 6 bases from V and 7 bases from J; junction bases left unmatched: 7. The length of the CDR3 is 14 residues. Germline-derived CDR1 and CDR2 are WSHSY and SAAADI. The CDR3, as DNA: TGCGCCAGCAGCCCAGGGACAGGGTTGAATGAGCAGTTCTTC. Translating gives CASSPGTGLNEQFF.

The CDR3 region has the DNA TGTGCCAGCAGCCTTTTTGGACAGATTCCCTACAATGAGCAGTTCTTC. It specifies CASSLFGQIPYNEQFF. The chain joins TRBV14 to TRBJ2-1; TRBD1 is a possible D gene (6 bases). The V and J ends lost 4 bases and 2 bases respectively, with 15 bases between them. This CDR3 is 16 amino acids long. Germline V gene data show CDR1 as SGHDN and CDR2 as FVKESK.

The chain employs TRBV5-1 and TRBJ2-5; D perhaps matches TRBD1 (6 bases). The germline V gene encodes CDR1 SGHRS and CDR2 YFSETQ. The CDR3 is 14 residues long. Trimming pared 4 bases from V and 3 bases from J, leaving 13 bases between. CDR3 protein: CASSGQGKKETQYF. CDR3 DNA sequence: TGCGCCAGCAGCGGTCAGGGGAAGAAAGAGACCCAGTACTTC.

The chain joins TRBV28 to TRBJ2-7, with D unresolved. The CDR3 spans 14 residues. Germline V lookup: CDR1 MDHEN, CDR2 SYDVKM. Between the trimmed V and J ends, which lost 6 bases and 6 bases, there was a span of 18 bases. CDR3 region: CASRPPNWGSEQYF. In nucleotides, the CDR3 is TGTGCCAGCAGACCTCCTAACTGGGGTTCCGAGCAGTACTTC. Drawing the rest from reference TRBV28 and TRBJ2-7, the complete variable domain is DVKVTQSSRYLVKRTGEKVFLECVQDMDHENMFWYRQDPGLGLRLIYFSYDVKMKEKGDIPEGYSVSREKKERFSLILESASTNQTSMYLCASRPPNWGSEQYFGPGTRLTVT.

This chain links TRBV5-1 with TRBJ2-7; TRBD1 agrees at 8 bases. The CDR3 runs 15 residues. The trim removed 4 bases at V and 3 bases at J, leaving 9 bases unmatched. Looked up from germline, CDR1 is SGHRS and CDR2 is YFSETQ. CDR3 nucleotide sequence: TGCGCCAGCAGCAGGACGACAGGGGCGGGCTACGAGCAGTACTTC. This gives the protein CASSRTTGAGYEQYF.

The chain carries TRBV4-1 and TRBJ2-1, with D possibly being TRBD1 or TRBD2 (5 bases each). The CDR3 runs to 18 residues. The V end lost 2 bases, the J end lost 5 bases, and 22 bases lay between the germline ends. From germline, CDR1 is MGHRA and CDR2 YSYEKL. CDR3: CASSQPPGQGTPHNEQFF. DNA for the CDR3: TGCGCCAGCAGCCAACCCCCGGGGCAGGGAACCCCGCACAATGAGCAGTTCTTC.

The V and J genes are TRBV5-1 and TRBJ2-2; 10 bases match TRBD2. The CDR3 totals 16 residues. V was clipped by 0 bases and J by 1 base; unmatched bases: 0. In germline, CDR1 is SGHRS, CDR2 YFSETQ. In DNA, the CDR3 is TGCGCCAGCAGCTTGGGGACTAGCGGGAACACCGGGGAGCTGTTTTTT. Its translation: CASSLGTSGNTGELFF.

This chain links TRBV11-2 with TRBJ1-2, with a weak D call TRBD1 (6 bases). The CDR3 totals 15 residues. The germline V gene encodes CDR1 SGHAT and CDR2 FQNNGV. V lost 5 bases and J lost 1, with 14 bases in between. CDR3 nucleotide sequence: TGTGCCAGCAGCCGGGGGCAGGGACTTAACTATGGCTACACCTTC. This gives the protein CASSRGQGLNYGYTF.

The genes are TRBV7-8 and TRBJ1-5, with a possible D match to TRBD1 (6 bases). V dropped 3 bases and J dropped 2 bases, with 11 bases sitting between them. This CDR3 region has 15 residues. CDR1 SGHVS and CDR2 FQNEAQ come from the germline V gene. The CDR3 here is CASSFTGNGNQPQHF. DNA of the CDR3: TGTGCCAGCAGCTTTACAGGGAACGGCAATCAGCCCCAGCATTTT.